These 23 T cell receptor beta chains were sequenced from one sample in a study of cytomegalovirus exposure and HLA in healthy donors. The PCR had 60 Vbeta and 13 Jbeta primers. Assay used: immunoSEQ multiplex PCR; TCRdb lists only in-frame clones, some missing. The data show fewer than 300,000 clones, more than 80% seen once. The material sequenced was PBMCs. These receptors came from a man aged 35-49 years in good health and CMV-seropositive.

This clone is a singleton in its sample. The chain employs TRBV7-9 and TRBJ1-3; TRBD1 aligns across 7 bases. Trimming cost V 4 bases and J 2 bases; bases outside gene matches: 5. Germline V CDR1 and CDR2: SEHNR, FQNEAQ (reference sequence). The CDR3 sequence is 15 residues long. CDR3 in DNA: TGTGCCAGCAGCTCGACCGGGACAGCTGGAAACACCATATATTTT. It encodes CASSSTGTAGNTIYF.

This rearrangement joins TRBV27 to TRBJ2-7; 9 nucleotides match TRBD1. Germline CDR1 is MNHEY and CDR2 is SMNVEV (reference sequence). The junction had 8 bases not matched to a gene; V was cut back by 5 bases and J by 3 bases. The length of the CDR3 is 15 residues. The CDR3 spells CASSPGQGRLYEQYF. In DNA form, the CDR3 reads TGTGCCAGCAGTCCGGGACAGGGCAGGCTCTACGAGCAGTACTTC.

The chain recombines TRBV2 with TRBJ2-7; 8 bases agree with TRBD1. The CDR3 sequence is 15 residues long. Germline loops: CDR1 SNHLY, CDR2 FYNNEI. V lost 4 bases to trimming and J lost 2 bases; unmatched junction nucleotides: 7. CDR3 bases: TGTGCCAGCAGTGCCCCAAGGGACAGGCCCTACGAGCAGTACTTC. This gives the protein CASSAPRDRPYEQYF.

CDR3 nucleotide sequence: TGCAGCGTTGAGTCCGGGAGGGTCTACGAGCAGTACTTC. This gives the protein CSVESGRVYEQYF. The chain uses TRBV29-1 and TRBJ2-7; 8 nucleotides agree with TRBD2. Trimming cost V 3 bases and J 3 bases; bases outside gene matches: 4. Germline V lookup: CDR1 SQVTM, CDR2 ANQGSEA. This CDR3 comprises 13 residues.

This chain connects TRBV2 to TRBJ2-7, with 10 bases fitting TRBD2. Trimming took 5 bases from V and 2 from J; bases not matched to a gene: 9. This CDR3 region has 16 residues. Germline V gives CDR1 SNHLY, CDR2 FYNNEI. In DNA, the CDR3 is TGTGCCAGCAGTAAGGAACTAGCGGGGAGACCCTACGAGCAGTACTTC. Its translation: CASSKELAGRPYEQYF.

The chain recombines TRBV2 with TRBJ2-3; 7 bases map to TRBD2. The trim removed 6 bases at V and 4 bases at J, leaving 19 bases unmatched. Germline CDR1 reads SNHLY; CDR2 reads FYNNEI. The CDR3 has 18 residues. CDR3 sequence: CASSGRETYRTRSDTQYF. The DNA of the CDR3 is TGTGCCAGCAGCGGTAGAGAGACTTATCGGACTAGGTCAGATACGCAGTATTTT. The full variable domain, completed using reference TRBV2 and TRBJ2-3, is EPEVTQTPSHQVTQMGQEVILRCVPISNHLYFYWYRQILGQKVEFLVSFYNNEISEKSEIFDDQFSVERPDGSNFTLKIRSTKLEDSAMYFCASSGRETYRTRSDTQYFGPGTRLTVL.

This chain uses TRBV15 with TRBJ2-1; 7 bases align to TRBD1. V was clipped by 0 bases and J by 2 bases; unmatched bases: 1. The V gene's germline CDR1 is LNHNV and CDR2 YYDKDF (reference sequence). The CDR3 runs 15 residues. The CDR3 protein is CATSREGGAYNEQFF. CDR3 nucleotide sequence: TGTGCCACCAGCAGAGAAGGGGGCGCCTACAATGAGCAGTTCTTC. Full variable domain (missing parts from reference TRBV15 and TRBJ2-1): DAMVIQNPRYQVTQFGKPVTLSCSQTLNHNVMYWYQQKSSQAPKLLFHYYDKDFNNEADTPDNFQSRRPNTSFCFLDIRSPGLGDTAMYLCATSREGGAYNEQFFGPGTRLTVL.

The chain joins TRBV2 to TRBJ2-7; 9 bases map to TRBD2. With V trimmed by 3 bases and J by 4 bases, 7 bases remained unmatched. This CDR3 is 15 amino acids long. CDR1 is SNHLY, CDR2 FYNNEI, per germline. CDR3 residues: CASSDPAGGSYEQYF. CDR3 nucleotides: TGTGCCAGCAGTGATCCAGCGGGAGGCTCATACGAGCAGTACTTC.

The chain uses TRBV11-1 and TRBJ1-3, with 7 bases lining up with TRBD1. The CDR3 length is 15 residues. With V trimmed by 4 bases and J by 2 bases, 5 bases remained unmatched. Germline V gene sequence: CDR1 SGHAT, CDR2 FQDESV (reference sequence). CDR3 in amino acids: CASSWTTGTGNTIYF. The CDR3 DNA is TGTGCCAGCAGCTGGACGACAGGGACTGGAAACACCATATATTTT.

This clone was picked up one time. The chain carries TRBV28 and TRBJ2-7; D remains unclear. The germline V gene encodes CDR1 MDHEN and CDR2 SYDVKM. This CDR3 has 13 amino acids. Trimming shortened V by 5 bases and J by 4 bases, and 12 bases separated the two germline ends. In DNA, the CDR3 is TGTGCCAGCAGTCCCCCCTTCGCGTACGAGCAGTACTTC. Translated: CASSPPFAYEQYF.

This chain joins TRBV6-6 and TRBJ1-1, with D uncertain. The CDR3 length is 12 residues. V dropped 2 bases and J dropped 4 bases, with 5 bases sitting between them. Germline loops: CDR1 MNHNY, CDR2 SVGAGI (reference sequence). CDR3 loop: CASSYEGTEAFF. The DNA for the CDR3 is TGTGCCAGCAGTTACGAGGGCACTGAAGCTTTCTTT.

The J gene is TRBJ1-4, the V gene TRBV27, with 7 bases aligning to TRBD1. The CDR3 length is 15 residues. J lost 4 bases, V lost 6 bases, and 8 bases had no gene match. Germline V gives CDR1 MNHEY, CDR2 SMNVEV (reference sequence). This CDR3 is CASSRQGGNNEKLFF. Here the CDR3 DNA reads TGTGCCAGCAGCCGACAGGGTGGGAATAATGAAAAACTGTTTTTT.

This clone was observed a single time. CDR3 sequence (DNA): TGTGCCAGCACCGACAGGGCAGTATACGAGCAGTACTTC. Encoded protein: CASTDRAVYEQYF. This chain uses TRBV28 with TRBJ2-7, with 7 bases that match TRBD1. V lost 7 bases to trimming and J lost 4 bases; unmatched junction nucleotides: 7. The CDR3 sequence is 13 residues long. Germline V CDR1 and CDR2: MDHEN, SYDVKM.

For the CDR3, the DNA is TGCGCCAGCAGCTATCGGACTAGCGGGGGCTACAATGAGCAGTTCTTC. Residues: CASSYRTSGGYNEQFF. V gene TRBV4-1 combines with J gene TRBJ2-1; 13 bases agree with TRBD2. V was clipped by 5 bases and J by 3 bases; unmatched bases: 4. This CDR3 is built from 16 residues. Germline V lookup: CDR1 MGHRA, CDR2 YSYEKL.

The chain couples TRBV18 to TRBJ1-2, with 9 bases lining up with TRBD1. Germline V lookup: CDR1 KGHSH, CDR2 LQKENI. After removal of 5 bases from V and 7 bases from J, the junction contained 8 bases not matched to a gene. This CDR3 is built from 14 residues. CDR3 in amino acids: CASSARTGESGYTF. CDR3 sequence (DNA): TGTGCCAGCTCAGCTCGGACAGGGGAGAGTGGCTACACCTTC.

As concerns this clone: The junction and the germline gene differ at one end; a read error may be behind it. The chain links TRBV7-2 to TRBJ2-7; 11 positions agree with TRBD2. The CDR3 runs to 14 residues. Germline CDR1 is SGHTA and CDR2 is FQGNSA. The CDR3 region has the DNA TGTGCCAGCAGCGTAGCGGGAGGGAGCTACGAGCAGTACTTC. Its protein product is CASSVAGGSYEQYF.

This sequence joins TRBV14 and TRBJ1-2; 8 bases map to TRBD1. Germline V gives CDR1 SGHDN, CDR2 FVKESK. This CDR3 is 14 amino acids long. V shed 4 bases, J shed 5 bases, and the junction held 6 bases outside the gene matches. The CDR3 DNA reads TGTGCCAGCAGCCCCAGGGGGCTAAAATATGGCTACACCTTC. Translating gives CASSPRGLKYGYTF.

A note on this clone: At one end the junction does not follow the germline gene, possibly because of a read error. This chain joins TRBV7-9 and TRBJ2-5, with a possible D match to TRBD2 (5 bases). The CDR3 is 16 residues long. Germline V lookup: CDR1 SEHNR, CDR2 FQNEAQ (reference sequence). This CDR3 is CSSSFFGPGFEETQYF. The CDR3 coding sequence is TGTTCCAGCAGCTTTTTTGGGCCGGGGTTCGAGGAGACCCAGTACTTC.

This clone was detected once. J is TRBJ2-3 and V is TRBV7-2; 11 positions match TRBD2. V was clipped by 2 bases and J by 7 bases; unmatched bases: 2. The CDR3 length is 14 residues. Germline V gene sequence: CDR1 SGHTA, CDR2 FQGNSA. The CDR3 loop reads CASSLPSGRNTQYF. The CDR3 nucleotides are TGTGCCAGCAGCTTACCTAGCGGGAGGAATACGCAGTATTTT. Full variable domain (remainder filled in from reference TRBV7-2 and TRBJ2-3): GAGVSQSPSNKVTEKGKDVELRCDPISGHTALYWYRQSLGQGLEFLIYFQGNSAPDKSGLPSDRFSAERTGGSVSTLTIQRTQQEDSAVYLCASSLPSGRNTQYFGPGTRLTVL.

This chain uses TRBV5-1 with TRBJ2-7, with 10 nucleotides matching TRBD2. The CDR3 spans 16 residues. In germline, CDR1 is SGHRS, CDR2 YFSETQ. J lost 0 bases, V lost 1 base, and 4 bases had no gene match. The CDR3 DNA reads TGCGCCAGCAGCTTGATGACTAGCGGGCGCTCCTACGAGCAGTACTTC. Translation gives CASSLMTSGRSYEQYF.

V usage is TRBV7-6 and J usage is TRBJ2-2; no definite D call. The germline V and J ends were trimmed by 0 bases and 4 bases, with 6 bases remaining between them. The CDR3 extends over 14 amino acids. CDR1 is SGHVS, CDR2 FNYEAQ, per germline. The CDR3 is CASSLATSTGELFF. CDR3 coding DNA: TGTGCCAGCAGCTTAGCAACGAGCACCGGGGAGCTGTTTTTT.

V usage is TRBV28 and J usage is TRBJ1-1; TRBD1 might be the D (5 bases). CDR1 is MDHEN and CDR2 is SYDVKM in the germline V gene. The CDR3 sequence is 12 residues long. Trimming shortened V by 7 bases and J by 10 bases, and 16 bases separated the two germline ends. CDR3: CASITTGGSAFF. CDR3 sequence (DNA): TGTGCCAGCATAACTACCGGGGGGTCAGCTTTCTTT.

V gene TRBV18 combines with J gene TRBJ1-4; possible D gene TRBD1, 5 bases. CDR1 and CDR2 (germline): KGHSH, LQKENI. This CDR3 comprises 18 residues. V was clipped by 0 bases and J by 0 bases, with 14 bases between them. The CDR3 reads CASSPPDSLTATNEKLFF. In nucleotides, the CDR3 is TGTGCCAGCTCACCACCCGACAGCCTCACTGCAACTAATGAAAAACTGTTTTTT.